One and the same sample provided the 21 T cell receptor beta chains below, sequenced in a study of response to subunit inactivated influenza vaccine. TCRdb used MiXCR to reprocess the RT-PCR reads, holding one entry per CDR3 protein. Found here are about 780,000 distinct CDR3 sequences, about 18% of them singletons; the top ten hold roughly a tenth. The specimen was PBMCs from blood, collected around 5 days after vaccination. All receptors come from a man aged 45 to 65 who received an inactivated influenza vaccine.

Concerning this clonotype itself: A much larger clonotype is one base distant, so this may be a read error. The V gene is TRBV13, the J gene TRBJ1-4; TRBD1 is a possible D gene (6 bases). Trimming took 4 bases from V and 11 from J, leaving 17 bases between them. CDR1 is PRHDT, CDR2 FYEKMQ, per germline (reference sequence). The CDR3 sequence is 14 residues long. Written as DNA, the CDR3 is TGTGCCAGCAGCTCCAGGGGAATAGGGGACAAACTGTTTTTT. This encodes CASSSRGIGDKLFF.

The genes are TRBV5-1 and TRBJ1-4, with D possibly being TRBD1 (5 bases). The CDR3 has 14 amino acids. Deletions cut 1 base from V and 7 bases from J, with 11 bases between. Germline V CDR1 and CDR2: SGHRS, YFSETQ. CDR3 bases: TGCGCCAGCAGCTTGAGGGGAGGTAGTGAAAAACTGTTTTTT. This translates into CASSLRGGSEKLFF.

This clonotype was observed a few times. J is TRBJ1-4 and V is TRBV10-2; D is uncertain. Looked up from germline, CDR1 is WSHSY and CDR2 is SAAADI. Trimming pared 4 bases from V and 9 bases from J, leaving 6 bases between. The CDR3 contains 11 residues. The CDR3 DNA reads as TGCGCCAGCAGTGTGGCTCAAAAACTGTTTTTT. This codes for CASSVAQKLFF.

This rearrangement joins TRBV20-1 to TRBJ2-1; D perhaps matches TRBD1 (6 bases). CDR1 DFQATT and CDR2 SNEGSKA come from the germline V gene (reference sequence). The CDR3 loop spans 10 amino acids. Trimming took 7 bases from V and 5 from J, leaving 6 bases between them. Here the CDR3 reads CSGTDNEQFF. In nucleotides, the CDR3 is TGCAGTGGGACAGACAATGAGCAGTTCTTC.

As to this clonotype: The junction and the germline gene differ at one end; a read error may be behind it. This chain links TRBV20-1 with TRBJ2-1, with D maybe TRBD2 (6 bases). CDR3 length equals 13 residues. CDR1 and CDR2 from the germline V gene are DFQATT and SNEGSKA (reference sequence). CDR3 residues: CSGGVLPGNEQLF. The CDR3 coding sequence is TGCAGCGGAGGGGTCCTACCCGGGAATGAGCAGCTCTTC.

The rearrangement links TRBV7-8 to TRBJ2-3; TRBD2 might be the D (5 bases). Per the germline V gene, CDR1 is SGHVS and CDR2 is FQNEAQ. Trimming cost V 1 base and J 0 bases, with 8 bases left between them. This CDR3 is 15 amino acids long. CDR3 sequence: CASSLDGESTDTQYF. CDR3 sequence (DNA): TGTGCCAGCAGCTTAGACGGGGAGAGCACAGATACGCAGTATTTT. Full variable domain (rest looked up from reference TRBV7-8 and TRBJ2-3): GAGVSQSPRYKVAKRGQDVALRCDPISGHVSLFWYQQALGQGPEFLTYFQNEAQLDKSGLPSDRFFAERPEGSVSTLKIQRTQQEDSAVYLCASSLDGESTDTQYFGPGTRLTVL.

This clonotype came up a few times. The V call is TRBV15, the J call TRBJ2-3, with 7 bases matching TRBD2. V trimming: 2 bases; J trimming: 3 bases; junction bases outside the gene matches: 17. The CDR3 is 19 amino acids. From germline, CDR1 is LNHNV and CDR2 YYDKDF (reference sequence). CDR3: CATSRTPHLAALITDTQYF. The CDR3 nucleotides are TGTGCCACCAGCAGAACTCCTCATCTAGCGGCCCTAATAACAGATACGCAGTATTTT.

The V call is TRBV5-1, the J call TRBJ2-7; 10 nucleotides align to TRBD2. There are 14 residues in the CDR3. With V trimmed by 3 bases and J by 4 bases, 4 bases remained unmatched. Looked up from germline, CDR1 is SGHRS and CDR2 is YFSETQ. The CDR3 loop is CASSSTSGFYEQYF. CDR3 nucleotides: TGCGCCAGCAGCTCGACTAGCGGGTTTTACGAGCAGTACTTC.

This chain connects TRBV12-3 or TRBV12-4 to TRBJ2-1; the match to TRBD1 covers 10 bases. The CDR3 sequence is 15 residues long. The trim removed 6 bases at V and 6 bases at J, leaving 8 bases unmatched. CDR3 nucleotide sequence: TGTGCCAGCAGCCTCCTAAGGACAGGGGGCAATGAGCAGTTCTTC. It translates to CASSLLRTGGNEQFF.

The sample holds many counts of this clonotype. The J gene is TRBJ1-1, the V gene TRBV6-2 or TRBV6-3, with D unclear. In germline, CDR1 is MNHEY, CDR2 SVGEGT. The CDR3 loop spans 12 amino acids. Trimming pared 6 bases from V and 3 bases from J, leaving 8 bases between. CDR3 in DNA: TGTGCCAGCAGCAAGGAGTACACTGAAGCTTTCTTT. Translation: CASSKEYTEAFF.

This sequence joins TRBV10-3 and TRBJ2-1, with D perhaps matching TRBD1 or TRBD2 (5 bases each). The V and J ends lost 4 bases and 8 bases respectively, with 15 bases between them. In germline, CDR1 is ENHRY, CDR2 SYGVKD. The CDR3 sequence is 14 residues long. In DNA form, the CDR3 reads TGTGCCATCAGTGGGGGACCGACCCGCGATGAGCAGTTCTTC. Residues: CAISGGPTRDEQFF.

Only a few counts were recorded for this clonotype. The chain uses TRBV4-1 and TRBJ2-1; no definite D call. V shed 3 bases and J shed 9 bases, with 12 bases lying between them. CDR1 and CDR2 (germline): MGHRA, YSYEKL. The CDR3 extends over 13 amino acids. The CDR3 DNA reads TGCGCCAGCAGCCACCGAACGTATACTGAGCAGTTCTTC. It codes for CASSHRTYTEQFF.

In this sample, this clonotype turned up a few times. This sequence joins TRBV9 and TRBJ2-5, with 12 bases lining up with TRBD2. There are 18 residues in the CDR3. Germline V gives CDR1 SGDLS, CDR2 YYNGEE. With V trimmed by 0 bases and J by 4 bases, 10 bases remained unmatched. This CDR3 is CASSVGASGRAGSETQYF. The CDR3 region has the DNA TGTGCCAGCAGCGTAGGGGCTAGCGGGAGGGCCGGTTCAGAGACCCAGTACTTC.

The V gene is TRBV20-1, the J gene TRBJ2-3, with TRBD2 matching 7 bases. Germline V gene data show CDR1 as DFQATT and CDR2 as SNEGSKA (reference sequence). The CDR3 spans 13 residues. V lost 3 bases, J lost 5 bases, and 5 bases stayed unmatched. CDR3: CSARGRELDTQYF. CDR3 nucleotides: TGCAGTGCTAGGGGGCGGGAGTTAGATACGCAGTATTTT.

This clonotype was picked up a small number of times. The CDR3, as DNA: TGCGCCAGCAGCCCTTCCTTTGGGAGGAGCTACGAGCAGTACTTC. It yields the protein CASSPSFGRSYEQYF. The rearrangement links TRBV4-3 to TRBJ2-7, with a possible D match to TRBD2 (6 bases). The CDR3 runs 15 residues. Deletions cut 4 bases from V and 3 bases from J, with 16 bases between. Germline-derived CDR1 and CDR2 are LGHNA and YSLEER.

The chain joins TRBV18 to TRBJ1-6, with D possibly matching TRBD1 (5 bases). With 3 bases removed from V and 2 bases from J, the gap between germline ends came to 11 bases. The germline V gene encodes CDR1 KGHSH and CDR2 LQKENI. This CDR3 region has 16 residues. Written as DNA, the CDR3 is TGTGCCAGCTCACCGGAGGGGAAAACCTATAATTCACCCCTCCACTTT. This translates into CASSPEGKTYNSPLHF.

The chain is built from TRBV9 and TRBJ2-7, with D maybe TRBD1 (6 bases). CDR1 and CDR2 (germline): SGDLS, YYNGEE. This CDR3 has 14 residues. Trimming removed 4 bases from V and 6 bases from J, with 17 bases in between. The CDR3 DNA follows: TGTGCCAGCAGCCCACAGGGTAGTATCAGCGAGCAGTACTTC. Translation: CASSPQGSISEQYF.

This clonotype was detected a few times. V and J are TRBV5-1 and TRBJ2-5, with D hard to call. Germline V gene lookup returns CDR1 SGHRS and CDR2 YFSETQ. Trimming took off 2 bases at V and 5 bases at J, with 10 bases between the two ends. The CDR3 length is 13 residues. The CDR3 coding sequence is TGCGCCAGCAGCTTCGAACTTGGGGAGACCCAGTACTTC. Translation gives CASSFELGETQYF. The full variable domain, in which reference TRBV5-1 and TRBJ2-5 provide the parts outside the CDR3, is KAGVTQTPRYLIKTRGQQVTLSCSPISGHRSVSWYQQTPGQGLQFLFEYFSETQRNKGNFPGRFSGRQFSNSRSEMNVSTLELGDSALYLCASSFELGETQYFGPGTRLLVL.

CDR3: CATRPTGGPSGELFF. DNA for the CDR3: TGTGCCACCCGACCAACGGGGGGCCCTTCCGGGGAGCTGTTTTTT. This chain links TRBV6-2 or TRBV6-3 with TRBJ2-2, with D maybe TRBD2 (7 bases). The CDR3 runs 15 residues. V was pared by 10 bases and J by 6 bases, with 21 bases between. Germline CDR1 reads MNHEY; CDR2 reads SVGEGT.

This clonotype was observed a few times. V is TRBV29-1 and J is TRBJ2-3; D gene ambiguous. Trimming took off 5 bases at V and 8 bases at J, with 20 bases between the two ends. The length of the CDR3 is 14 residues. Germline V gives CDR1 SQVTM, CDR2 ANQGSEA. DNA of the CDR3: TGCAGCGTTTATACGGCAGATCGAAGGCTTACGCAGTATTTT. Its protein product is CSVYTADRRLTQYF.

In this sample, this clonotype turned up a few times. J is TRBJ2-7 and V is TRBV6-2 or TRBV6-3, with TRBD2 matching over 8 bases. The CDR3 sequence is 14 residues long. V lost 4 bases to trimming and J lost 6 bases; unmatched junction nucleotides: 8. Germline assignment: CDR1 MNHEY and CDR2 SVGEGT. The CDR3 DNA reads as TGTGCCAGCAGTTCCTCAGCGGGAGTGGGCGAGCAGTACTTC. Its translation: CASSSSAGVGEQYF.